These 28 T cell receptor beta chains were sequenced from one sample in a study of CD8+ T cells in alopecia areata. The sequencing template was cDNA reverse transcribed from extracted RNA. The table came from immunoSEQ multiplex PCR; TCRdb's copy has only in-frame clones and leaves some out. The table includes roughly 120,000 clones, 35% to 40% detected once. The sample consisted of CD4+ T cells sorted from blood. These receptors originate from a human donor with alopecia areata.

This clone turned up a few times. At the DNA level, this CDR3 is encoded by other sequences in the same sample as well. This chain connects TRBV28 to TRBJ2-7; D unresolved. Germline V gene sequence: CDR1 MDHEN, CDR2 SYDVKM. The V gene lost 1 base and the J gene lost 0 bases, with 1 base spanning the gap. CDR3 length: 12 amino acids. The CDR3 spells CASSLYSYEQYF. In DNA form, the CDR3 reads TGTGCCAGCAGTTTATACTCCTACGAGCAGTACTTC. Combining the CDR3 with reference TRBV28 and TRBJ2-7 gives the whole variable domain DVKVTQSSRYLVKRTGEKVFLECVQDMDHENMFWYRQDPGLGLRLIYFSYDVKMKEKGDIPEGYSVSREKKERFSLILESASTNQTSMYLCASSLYSYEQYFGPGTRLTVT.

A few counts support this clone. This rearrangement joins TRBV19 to TRBJ2-1; TRBD2 aligns across 11 bases. Germline-derived CDR1 and CDR2 are LNHDA and SQIVND (reference sequence). The CDR3 extends over 15 amino acids. Trimming removed 4 bases from V and 8 bases from J; junction bases left unmatched: 7. The CDR3: CASSNSGGATDEQFF. The CDR3 bases are TGTGCCAGTAGTAATAGCGGGGGGGCGACTGATGAGCAGTTCTTC.

This clone appeared a few times. This chain connects TRBV30 to TRBJ2-7; a possible D gene is TRBD2 (5 bases). This CDR3 has 13 residues. Trimming shortened V by 1 base and J by 0 bases, and 7 bases separated the two germline ends. From germline, CDR1 is GTSNPN and CDR2 SVGIG (reference sequence). In nucleotides, the CDR3 is TGTGCCTGGAGTGGGACTTCCTCCTACGAGCAGTACTTC. Translation gives CAWSGTSSYEQYF.

V gene TRBV29-1 combines with J gene TRBJ2-5, with D perhaps TRBD2 (5 bases). V gave up 7 bases and J gave up 1 base, with 10 bases separating them. Per germline, CDR1 SQVTM and CDR2 ANQGSEA. CDR3 size: 12 residues. The CDR3 DNA reads TGCAGCGCCGGAGAGGGCCAAGAGACCCAGTACTTC. Encoded protein: CSAGEGQETQYF.

This clone was counted a few times. The rearrangement uses TRBV29-1 and TRBJ1-1, with D uncertain. V lost 5 bases and J lost 0, with 13 bases in between. This CDR3 contains 14 residues. Germline loops: CDR1 SQVTM, CDR2 ANQGSEA. The CDR3 reads CSVLKAAMNTEAFF. The CDR3 nucleotides read TGCAGCGTTCTAAAGGCAGCTATGAACACTGAAGCTTTCTTT.

CDR3 sequence reads: CAWTKGQGRWGYTF. The DNA of the CDR3 is TGTGCCTGGACCAAAGGACAGGGCCGATGGGGCTACACCTTC. The rearrangement joins TRBV30 to TRBJ1-2, with 8 positions matching TRBD1. Germline-derived CDR1 and CDR2 are GTSNPN and SVGIG (reference sequence). The trim removed 4 bases at V and 8 bases at J, leaving 12 bases unmatched. This CDR3 region has 14 residues.

The chain combines TRBV5-1 with TRBJ2-1, with D possibly TRBD2 on 6 matching bases. Germline assignment: CDR1 SGHRS and CDR2 YFSETQ. The CDR3 has 15 amino acids. The V gene lost 5 bases and the J gene lost 6 bases, with 18 bases spanning the gap. Here the CDR3 DNA reads TGCGCCAGCAGGACTAGTGGTACTCTTGGCAATGAGCAGTTCTTC. This sequence encodes CASRTSGTLGNEQFF. Supplemented by reference TRBV5-1 and TRBJ2-1, the full variable domain reads KAGVTQTPRYLIKTRGQQVTLSCSPISGHRSVSWYQQTPGQGLQFLFEYFSETQRNKGNFPGRFSGRQFSNSRSEMNVSTLELGDSALYLCASRTSGTLGNEQFFGPGTRLTVL.

This clone was detected only a few times. The chain is built from TRBV7-3 and TRBJ2-3, with D hard to call. The V gene's germline CDR1 is SGHTA and CDR2 FQGTGA. The CDR3 totals 13 residues. Trimming removed 5 bases from V and 6 bases from J, with 12 bases in between. CDR3 sequence: CASSTQHPDTQYF. CDR3 nucleotide sequence: TGTGCCAGCAGCACCCAACACCCGGATACGCAGTATTTT.

This clone has just a few counts. The chain employs TRBV29-1 and TRBJ2-1; no firm D call. The V and J ends lost 4 bases and 6 bases respectively, with 10 bases between them. There are 12 residues in the CDR3. Germline-derived CDR1 and CDR2 are SQVTM and ANQGSEA. CDR3 amino acids: CSVGTPGNEQFF. In nucleotides, the CDR3 is TGCAGCGTTGGAACTCCGGGCAATGAGCAGTTCTTC.

This clone turned up a few times. The chain links TRBV29-1 to TRBJ2-6; D unresolved. From germline, CDR1 is SQVTM and CDR2 ANQGSEA. V lost 5 bases and J 11 bases, leaving 22 bases between the germline ends. This CDR3 region has 15 residues. CDR3 nucleotides: TGCAGCGTTATTATGTTGGACGGTGGCGCCCACGTCCTGACTTTC. Translated, it gives CSVIMLDGGAHVLTF. Complete variable domain (other parts from reference TRBV29-1 and TRBJ2-6): SAVISQKPSRDICQRGTSLTIQCQVDSQVTMMFWYRQQPGQSLTLIATANQGSEATYESGFVIDKFPISRPNLTFSTLTVSNMSPEDSSIYLCSVIMLDGGAHVLTFGAGSRLTVL.

As DNA, the CDR3 is TGTGCCAGCAGCTTACCCAGTACCTACGAGCAGTACTTC. Protein product: CASSLPSTYEQYF. J is TRBJ2-7 and V is TRBV7-2; D call uncertain. CDR1 and CDR2 from the germline V gene are SGHTA and FQGNSA. V shed 2 bases and J shed 2 bases, with 7 bases lying between them. This CDR3 comprises 13 residues.

J is TRBJ2-7 and V is TRBV7-8; the D gene is possibly TRBD2 (7 bases). Trimming stripped 5 bases from V and 7 bases from J, with 12 bases between. The CDR3 length is 12 residues. Looked up from germline, CDR1 is SGHVS and CDR2 is FQNEAQ. The CDR3 nucleotides are TGTGCCAGCAGCGCGGGGGCGAGAGAGCAGTACTTC. Encoded protein: CASSAGAREQYF. Based on the CDR3 plus reference TRBV7-8 and TRBJ2-7, the full variable domain is GAGVSQSPRYKVAKRGQDVALRCDPISGHVSLFWYQQALGQGPEFLTYFQNEAQLDKSGLPSDRFFAERPEGSVSTLKIQRTQQEDSAVYLCASSAGAREQYFGPGTRLTVT.

J is TRBJ1-5 and V is TRBV2, with D possibly matching TRBD1 (5 bases). The CDR3 covers 14 residues. Looked up from germline, CDR1 is SNHLY and CDR2 is FYNNEI. Trimming removed 1 base from V and 6 bases from J, with 10 bases in between. CDR3 sequence: CASSEEGRGQPQHF. The CDR3 coding sequence is TGTGCCAGCAGTGAAGAAGGTAGGGGTCAGCCCCAGCATTTT.

The chain employs TRBV27 and TRBJ2-7, with D tentatively TRBD1 or TRBD2 (5 bases each). Trimming cost V 5 bases and J 3 bases, with 17 bases left between them. Germline V lookup: CDR1 MNHEY, CDR2 SMNVEV (reference sequence). CDR3 length equals 15 residues. The CDR3 loop is CASSPSGTAHYEQYF. The CDR3 DNA follows: TGTGCCAGCAGTCCCTCCGGGACGGCACACTACGAGCAGTACTTC.

This clone appeared a few times. The rearrangement uses TRBV4-1 and TRBJ2-5, with D possibly TRBD2 on 5 matching bases. The CDR3 is made up of 18 amino acids. Germline V gene lookup returns CDR1 MGHRA and CDR2 YSYEKL. V was shortened by 0 bases and J by 0 bases, with 17 bases between the two germline ends. The CDR3 sequence: CASSQEVEATVYQETQYF. As DNA, the CDR3 is TGCGCCAGCAGCCAAGAGGTGGAGGCTACAGTGTACCAAGAGACCCAGTACTTC.

The table lists this clone with a few counts. This sequence joins TRBV19 and TRBJ1-5; 9 positions match TRBD1. Germline-derived CDR1 and CDR2 are LNHDA and SQIVND (reference sequence). The CDR3 spans 13 residues. V lost 9 bases, J lost 7 bases, and 7 bases stayed unmatched. CDR3 DNA: TGTGCCAGCAGGGGACAGGGTCAGCAGCCCCAGCATTTT. Translated: CASRGQGQQPQHF.

This chain connects TRBV14 to TRBJ2-1; D is unclear. V lost 1 base, J lost 8 bases, and 18 bases lay in between. Germline CDR1 is SGHDN and CDR2 is FVKESK. The CDR3 is made up of 16 amino acids. Written as DNA, the CDR3 is TGTGCCAGCAGCCAAGCGCTATACGATGAGGCGGATGAGCAGTTCTTC. Residues: CASSQALYDEADEQFF.

This chain connects TRBV11-3 to TRBJ2-4; unclear D gene. CDR1 is SGHNT, CDR2 YENEEA, per germline. Trimming removed 3 bases at V and 15 bases at J, with 18 bases between. The CDR3 spans 13 residues. The CDR3 DNA is TGTGCCAGCAGCTTGACGGCCGCTTCTAGTCCGTACTTC. Amino acid sequence: CASSLTAASSPYF.

The table lists this clone with a count of one. V is TRBV27 and J is TRBJ2-1, with 11 bases fitting TRBD2. This CDR3 contains 17 residues. The germline gives CDR1 MNHEY, CDR2 SMNVEV (reference sequence). Losses at the gene ends were 4 bases for V and 5 bases for J; bases not matched to a gene: 10. The chain's CDR3 is CASSSHKWGLADNEQFF. The CDR3 region has the DNA TGTGCCAGCAGTTCACACAAATGGGGACTAGCGGACAATGAGCAGTTCTTC.

Only one count was recorded for this clone. The J gene is TRBJ2-7, the V gene TRBV6-6; TRBD2 might be the D (6 bases). This CDR3 is 15 amino acids long. V was pared by 10 bases and J by 3 bases, with 22 bases between. Germline lookup yields CDR1 MNHNY and CDR2 SVGAGI (reference sequence). Here the CDR3 DNA reads TGTGCCACCGACGAGCATGGCGGGGCTATCTACGAGCAGTACTTC. Its protein product is CATDEHGGAIYEQYF.

This clone was seen only a few times. The rearrangement joins TRBV29-1 to TRBJ2-7, with D maybe TRBD1 (6 bases). The V end was cut by 7 bases, the J end by 3 bases, with 13 bases between. Germline assignment: CDR1 SQVTM and CDR2 ANQGSEA. The CDR3 contains 12 residues. CDR3 in DNA: TGCAGCGCCGGACAGAGTTTCTACGAGCAGTACTTC. Its protein is CSAGQSFYEQYF.

V gene TRBV28 combines with J gene TRBJ2-3, with D possibly matching TRBD2 (6 bases). V lost 7 bases and J 0 bases, leaving 20 bases between the germline ends. Germline V gives CDR1 MDHEN, CDR2 SYDVKM. This CDR3 has 17 residues. The CDR3 loop is CASIGPGSAGSTDTQYF. CDR3 DNA: TGTGCCAGCATCGGCCCAGGATCGGCGGGAAGCACAGATACGCAGTATTTT.

The chain uses TRBV4-3 and TRBJ1-2, with D possibly TRBD1 on 6 matching bases. Deletions cut 1 base from V and 4 bases from J, with 13 bases between. The CDR3 has 15 amino acids. Germline V gene data show CDR1 as LGHNA and CDR2 as YSLEER. This CDR3 reads CASSQVGRGFYGYTF. DNA for the CDR3: TGCGCCAGCAGCCAAGTGGGCAGGGGTTTCTATGGCTACACCTTC.

The chain couples TRBV2 to TRBJ2-7; D gene unclear. The germline CDR1 and CDR2 sequences are SNHLY and FYNNEI. V was pared by 8 bases and J by 6 bases, with 8 bases between. The CDR3 is 10 residues long. The CDR3 loop reads CASALGEQYF. The CDR3 DNA sequence: TGTGCCAGCGCGCTAGGCGAGCAGTACTTC.

Details on this clone: A read error may produce the germline difference seen at one junction end. J is TRBJ2-5 and V is TRBV4-1; 7 bases map to TRBD1. The germline V gene has CDR1 MGHRA and CDR2 YSYEKL. The CDR3 sequence is 14 residues long. The CDR3: CASGHPRGQETQYF. CDR3 nucleotide sequence: TGCGCCAGCGGCCATCCGAGGGGGCAGGAGACCCAGTACTTC.

This clone appeared a few times. The V and J genes are TRBV28 and TRBJ2-2; 8 bases line up with TRBD2. This CDR3 region has 13 residues. CDR1 is MDHEN and CDR2 is SYDVKM in the germline V gene. The DNA for the CDR3 is TGTCGGGCGGGAGGCGCGAACACCGGGGAGCTGTTTTTT. This encodes CRAGGANTGELFF.

There are a few counts of this clone. The chain has TRBV7-2 and TRBJ2-2; 8 bases match TRBD1. Germline CDR1 reads SGHTA; CDR2 reads FQGNSA. The CDR3 totals 14 residues. V was pared by 5 bases and J by 6 bases, with 5 bases of the junction left unmatched. Here the CDR3 DNA reads TGTGCCAGCAGCCCCGACAGGGGCGCCGGGGAGCTGTTTTTT. Translation gives CASSPDRGAGELFF.

The chain links TRBV7-2 to TRBJ2-7, with 7 positions matching TRBD1. The ends lost 5 bases at V and 2 bases at J; junction bases unmatched: 6. The germline V gene has CDR1 SGHTA and CDR2 FQGNSA. CDR3 length equals 14 residues. This chain's CDR3 is CASSRGQSAYEQYF. The CDR3 DNA sequence: TGTGCCAGCAGCCGGGGACAGTCAGCCTACGAGCAGTACTTC.